These T cell receptor beta chains were read from a single sample in a study of vaccination effects on CD4 cells after COVID-19. No antigens are known for them. Clones were sequenced by immunoSEQ multiplex PCR, and TCRdb holds only the in-frame ones, with some missing. The sample includes tens of thousands of clones, 78% of them seen just once. This specimen was CD4+ T cells from PBMCs cultured with HCoV-OC43 spike peptides, taken after COVID-19 vaccination. These receptors originate from a human donor who received a COVID-19 vaccine. Both conserved end residues are part of each CDR3. D genes are given only for firm matches. Where a row states a size, it is once, few, many or the class of an expanded clone; other rows omit it.

size | J | V | D | CDR3 | DNA
. | TRBJ1-2 | TRBV2 | TRBD1 | CASSRLQGLGYGYTF | TGTGCCAGCAGCCGACTACAGGGGCTAGGCTATGGCTACACCTTC
. | TRBJ2-2 | TRBV6-7 | TRBD1 | CASSLPLDRDRADTGELFF | TGTGCCAGCAGTTTACCCCTCGACCGGGACAGGGCCGACACCGGGGAGCTGTTTTTT
few | TRBJ2-2 | TRBV3-1/TRBV3-2 | . | CASSQVGGGELFF | TGTGCCAGCAGCCAAGTTGGGGGCGGGGAGCTGTTTTTT
. | TRBJ1-6 | TRBV6-4 | TRBD1 | CASSDSVRGQEIWRFSPLHF | TGTGCCAGCAGTGACTCGGTAAGGGGACAGGAGATTTGGCGATTTTCACCCCTCCACTTT
. | TRBJ1-1 | TRBV3-1/TRBV3-2 | TRBD1 | CASSQFLGRGPTEAFF | TGTGCCAGCAGCCAATTTCTCGGCAGGGGGCCGACTGAAGCTTTCTTT
. | TRBJ1-1 | TRBV18 | . | CASSPGSSGLTEAFF | TGTGCCAGCTCACCGGGTTCGTCAGGGTTAACTGAAGCTTTCTTT
. | TRBJ1-4 | TRBV28 | . | CASAVVGNLEKLFF | TGTGCCAGCGCCGTGGTCGGGAACCTTGAAAAACTGTTTTTT
few | TRBJ1-3 | TRBV29-1 | . | CSVSAGGNTIYF | TGCAGCGTTTCGGCTGGAGGAAACACCATATATTTT
once | TRBJ2-3 | TRBV30 | TRBD2 | CAWSGHSGGADTQYF | TGTGCCTGGAGTGGGCATAGCGGGGGGGCGGATACGCAGTATTTT
once | TRBJ2-4 | TRBV5-1 | . | CASSLAPQGGDIQYF | TGCGCCAGCAGCTTGGCACCACAGGGCGGCGACATTCAGTACTTC
. | TRBJ2-3 | TRBV19 | . | CASSESTTSTSTDTQYF | TGTGCCAGTAGCGAATCGACTACGTCAACTAGCACAGATACGCAGTATTTT
. | TRBJ1-4 | TRBV6-5 | . | CASTERGRNEKLFF | TGTGCCAGCACAGAACGTGGGCGAAATGAAAAACTGTTTTTT
. | TRBJ2-5 | TRBV28 | . | CASSRIQGRETQYF | TGTGCCAGCAGCCGAATACAGGGGAGGGAGACCCAGTACTTC
. | TRBJ1-6 | TRBV7-9 | . | CASSPRGGANSPLHF | TGTGCCAGCAGCCCCCGGGGGGGTGCAAATTCACCCCTCCACTTT
. | TRBJ2-3 | TRBV7-2 | TRBD2 | CASSVTSGVADTQYF | TGTGCCAGCAGCGTGACTAGCGGGGTCGCAGATACGCAGTATTTT
. | TRBJ2-3 | TRBV10-2 | . | CASRSKNKGDTQYF | TGCGCCAGCAGAAGTAAAAACAAGGGCGATACGCAGTATTTT
. | TRBJ2-2 | TRBV10-2 | . | CASGWTLNTGELFF | TGCGCCAGCGGGTGGACATTGAACACCGGGGAGCTGTTTTTT
. | TRBJ2-1 | TRBV2 | . | CASSEFGPAGAGNEQFF | TGTGCCAGCAGTGAATTTGGTCCGGCAGGGGCAGGCAATGAGCAGTTCTTC
. | TRBJ1-2 | TRBV2 | . | CASSAQGPYGYTF | TGTGCCAGCAGTGCCCAGGGGCCCTATGGCTACACCTTC
few | TRBJ2-4 | TRBV30 | . | CAWSSAGKNIQYF | TGTGCCTGGAGTTCCGCCGGCAAAAACATTCAGTACTTC
. | TRBJ1-2 | TRBV3-1/TRBV3-2 | . | CASSQDGGGSYGYTF | TGTGCCAGCAGCCAAGACGGGGGCGGTAGCTATGGCTACACCTTC
. | TRBJ1-4 | TRBV19 | . | CASSRGTLNEKLFF | TGTGCCAGTAGTAGGGGGACACTTAATGAAAAACTGTTTTTT
. | TRBJ2-5 | TRBV14 | TRBD2 | CASSQNTAGGETQYF | TGTGCCAGCAGCCAAAATACCGCGGGGGGCGAGACCCAGTACTTC
. | TRBJ1-6 | TRBV9 | . | CASSPTGAYNSPLHF | TGTGCCAGCAGCCCCACGGGGGCCTATAATTCACCCCTCCACTTT
. | TRBJ1-1 | TRBV6-5 | . | CASSLVADTEAFF | TGTGCCAGCAGTTTAGTTGCGGACACTGAAGCTTTCTTT
few | TRBJ1-1 | TRBV2 | TRBD1 | CASSRTGVTEAFF | TGTGCCAGCAGCAGGACAGGGGTTACTGAAGCTTTCTTT
. | TRBJ1-6 | TRBV2 | . | CASSVRNSPLHF | TGTGCCAGCAGTGTTCGTAATTCACCCCTCCACTTT
. | TRBJ1-1 | TRBV18 | . | CASGVGENTEAFF | TGTGCCAGCGGAGTGGGCGAGAACACTGAAGCTTTCTTT
few | TRBJ2-1 | TRBV5-8 | . | CASSLAGGSWNEQFF | TGTGCCAGCAGCTTGGCGGGGGGCTCCTGGAATGAGCAGTTCTTC
few | TRBJ1-2 | TRBV5-1 | . | CASSSRGGRASNNYGYTF | TGCGCCAGCAGCTCCCGGGGAGGCAGGGCCTCTAATAACTATGGCTACACCTTC
once | TRBJ1-2 | TRBV27 | TRBD1 | CASSPGGNSNYGYTF | TGTGCCAGCAGCCCAGGGGGGAATTCTAACTATGGCTACACCTTC
. | TRBJ1-4 | TRBV5-1 | . | CASSLAVYGEKLFF | TGCGCCAGCAGCTTGGCGGTATATGGTGAAAAACTGTTTTTT
. | TRBJ2-3 | TRBV24-1 | . | CATSAEGSSTDTQYF | TGTGCCACCAGTGCGGAGGGATCTAGCACAGATACGCAGTATTTT
. | TRBJ2-1 | TRBV5-1 | . | CASSRASGGSSYNEQFF | TGCGCCAGCAGCCGAGCTTCAGGCGGAAGCTCCTACAATGAGCAGTTCTTC
. | TRBJ1-1 | TRBV5-1 | TRBD1 | CASSRTGMNTEAFF | TGCGCCAGCAGCAGGACAGGGATGAACACTGAAGCTTTCTTT
. | TRBJ2-3 | TRBV20-1 | . | CSASLPRHTDTQYF | TGCAGTGCTAGTCTCCCGCGCCACACAGATACGCAGTATTTT
. | TRBJ1-1 | TRBV30 | . | CAWSRDVTEAFF | TGTGCCTGGAGTAGGGACGTAACTGAAGCTTTCTTT
. | TRBJ2-1 | TRBV3-1/TRBV3-2 | . | CASSQVKGFVANEQFF | TGTGCCAGCAGCCAAGTCAAGGGGTTCGTGGCAAATGAGCAGTTCTTC